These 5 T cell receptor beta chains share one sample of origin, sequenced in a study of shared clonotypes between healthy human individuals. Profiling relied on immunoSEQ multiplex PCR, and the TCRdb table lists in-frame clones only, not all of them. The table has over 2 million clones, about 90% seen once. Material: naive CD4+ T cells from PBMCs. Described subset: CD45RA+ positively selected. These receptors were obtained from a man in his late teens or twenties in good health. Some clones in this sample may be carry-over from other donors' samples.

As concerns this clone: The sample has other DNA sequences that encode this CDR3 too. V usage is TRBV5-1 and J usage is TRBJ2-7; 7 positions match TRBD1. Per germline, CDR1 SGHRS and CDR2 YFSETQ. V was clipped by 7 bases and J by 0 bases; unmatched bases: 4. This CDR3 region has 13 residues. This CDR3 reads CASGRDSSYEQYF. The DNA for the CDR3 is TGCGCCAGCGGAAGGGACAGCTCCTACGAGCAGTACTTC.

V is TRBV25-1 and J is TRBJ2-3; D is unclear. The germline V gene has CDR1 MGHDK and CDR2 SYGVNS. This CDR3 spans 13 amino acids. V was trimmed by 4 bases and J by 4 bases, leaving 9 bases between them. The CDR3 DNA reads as TGTGCCAGCAGTGGGGGTAGCCCAGATACGCAGTATTTT. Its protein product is CASSGGSPDTQYF.

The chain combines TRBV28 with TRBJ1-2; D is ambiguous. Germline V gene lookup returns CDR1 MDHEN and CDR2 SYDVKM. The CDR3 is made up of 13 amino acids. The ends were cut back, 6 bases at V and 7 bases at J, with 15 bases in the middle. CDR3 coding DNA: TGTGCCAGCAGGGACGGCCTCTCCCTTGGCTACACCTTC. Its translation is CASRDGLSLGYTF.

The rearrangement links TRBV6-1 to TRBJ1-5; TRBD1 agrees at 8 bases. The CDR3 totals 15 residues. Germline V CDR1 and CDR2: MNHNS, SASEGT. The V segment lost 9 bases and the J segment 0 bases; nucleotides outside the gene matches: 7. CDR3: CASTTGVNSNQPQHF. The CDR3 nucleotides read TGTGCCAGTACGACAGGGGTAAATAGCAATCAGCCCCAGCATTTT.

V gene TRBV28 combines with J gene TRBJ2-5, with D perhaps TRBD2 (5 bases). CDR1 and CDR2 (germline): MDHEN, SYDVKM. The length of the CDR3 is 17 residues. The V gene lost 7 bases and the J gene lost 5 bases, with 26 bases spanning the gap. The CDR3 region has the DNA TGTGCCAGCACCCCCGCGGGTTCCTCCACGTTGGGTGAGACCCAGTACTTC. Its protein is CASTPAGSSTLGETQYF.